This T cell receptor beta chain was found in a study of early stage breast cancer tumors. Points from the study as a whole: Compared with adjacent normal breast tissue, tumors showed roughly 2.5-fold greater T cell density and higher clonality.

A remark on this clone: The antigen remains unidentified.

Each sample had two DNA replicates, about 0.47 ug blood or around 1.6 ug tissue. Profiling relied on immunoSEQ multiplex PCR, and the TCRdb table lists in-frame clones only, not all of them. In the table there are about 46,000 clones, around 80% of which are singletons. Germline assignment: CDR1 SNHLY and CDR2 FYNNEI. The germline V and J ends were trimmed by 2 bases and 3 bases, with 11 bases remaining between them. The length of the CDR3 is 14 residues. What was sequenced was blood. The receptor's source is a person between 35 and 49 years old with breast cancer. V and J are TRBV2 and TRBJ2-7; perhaps TRBD2 as D (6 bases). The DNA of the CDR3 is TGTGCCAGCAGTGAACTGGGGGGTAGCTACGAGCAGTACTTC. Its translation: CASSELGGSYEQYF.